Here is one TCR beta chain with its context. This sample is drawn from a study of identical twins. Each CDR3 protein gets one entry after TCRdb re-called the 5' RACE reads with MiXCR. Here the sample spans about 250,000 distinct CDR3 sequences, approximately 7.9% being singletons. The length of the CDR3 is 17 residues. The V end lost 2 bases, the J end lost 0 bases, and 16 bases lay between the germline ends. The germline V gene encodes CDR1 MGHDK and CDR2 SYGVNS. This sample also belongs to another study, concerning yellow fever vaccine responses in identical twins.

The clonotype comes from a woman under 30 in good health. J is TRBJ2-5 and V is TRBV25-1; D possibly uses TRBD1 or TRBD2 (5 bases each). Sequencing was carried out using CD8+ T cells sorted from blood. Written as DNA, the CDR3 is TGTGCCAGCAGTGAAGTTGGGAAGGGACCGTACCAAGAGACCCAGTACTTC. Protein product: CASSEVGKGPYQETQYF.